The entry that follows covers one TCR beta chain sequence. The antigen remains unidentified. 13 Jbeta primers and 60 Vbeta primers were used for the PCR. Here immunoSEQ multiplex PCR was the method, and the copy in TCRdb shows in-frame clones only, minus some. The sample gives approximately 170,000 clones, around four fifths of which show up once; 4.1% is in the top ten. This sample was included in a study of cytomegalovirus exposure and HLA in healthy donors. Overall study findings and caveats: Across HLA loci, a later analysis found differing TCR association rates, with DRB1 most and HLA-C fewest. In a later analysis, approximately 18,000 TCR beta sequences were associated with HLA alleles at 0.05 false discovery rate. Most CMV-associated TCR beta chains were later found to appear HLA-restricted. TCR beta V- and J-gene trimming, according to a later analysis, was linked to a missense DCLRE1C variant.

There are 14 residues in the CDR3. The V end was cut by 9 bases, the J end by 2 bases, with 17 bases between. CDR1 and CDR2 from the germline V gene are LNHDA and SQIVND (reference sequence). V gene TRBV19 combines with J gene TRBJ2-7, with D possibly being TRBD2 (6 bases). Sequencing used PBMCs. This clonotype was obtained from a man aged 50 or older in good health and CMV-seropositive. The CDR3 sequence is CASSQAGIAYEQYF. CDR3 sequence (DNA): TGTGCCAGCTCGCAAGCGGGTATAGCCTACGAGCAGTACTTC.